Each of the 17 T cell receptor beta chains below was sequenced from the same sample in a study of cytomegalovirus exposure and HLA in healthy donors. TCRdb keeps only in-frame clones here, not all; method: immunoSEQ multiplex PCR. The sample contains some 130,000 clones, 94% of which appear only once. The sequencing sample was made of PBMCs. The receptors stem from a man aged 18-30 years in good health and CMV-seropositive.

This clone has only a few counts. CDR3 DNA: TGTGCCAGCATCTCTCTTGGTGCGTACGAGCAGTACTTC. It is translated as CASISLGAYEQYF. The rearrangement joins TRBV2 to TRBJ2-7; no reliable D call. The CDR3 consists of 13 residues. CDR1 SNHLY and CDR2 FYNNEI come from the germline V gene. V lost 7 bases to trimming and J lost 4 bases, with 14 bases between them.

This clone is a singleton in its sample. This specimen includes other DNA sequences encoding the same CDR3. The chain has TRBV11-2 and TRBJ1-2; 9 nucleotides align to TRBD1. With V trimmed by 6 bases and J by 5 bases, 4 bases remained unmatched. Germline lookup yields CDR1 SGHAT and CDR2 FQNNGV. CDR3 length equals 13 residues. CDR3 loop: CASSPGQGYGYTF. Here the CDR3 DNA reads TGTGCCAGCAGTCCGGGACAGGGTTATGGCTACACCTTC.

The chain is built from TRBV5-1 and TRBJ2-5; 10 nucleotides match TRBD2. J gave up 2 bases and V 4 bases, and 5 bases lay outside the gene matches. The CDR3 has 15 amino acids. Germline CDR1 is SGHRS and CDR2 is YFSETQ. The CDR3 region has the DNA TGCGCCAGCAGCGCAGTAGCGGGAGGACAAGAGACCCAGTACTTC. Its protein product is CASSAVAGGQETQYF.

This clone was recorded once. J is TRBJ2-1 and V is TRBV2; D might be TRBD2 (5 bases). Looked up from germline, CDR1 is SNHLY and CDR2 is FYNNEI. The CDR3 contains 17 residues. Trimming removed 10 bases at V and 4 bases at J, with 26 bases between. The chain's CDR3 is CATTSEGPQRVYNEQFF. The CDR3 DNA sequence: TGTGCCACAACGAGTGAGGGCCCGCAGAGGGTATACAATGAGCAGTTCTTC.

This clone was recorded only once. This chain connects TRBV5-1 to TRBJ1-3; possibly TRBD1 for D (6 bases). V lost 4 bases, J lost 5 bases, and 16 bases lay in between. Looked up from germline, CDR1 is SGHRS and CDR2 is YFSETQ. The CDR3 runs 15 residues. CDR3: CASSPGGQRRNTIYF. Here the CDR3 DNA reads TGCGCCAGCAGCCCTGGAGGACAGAGAAGAAACACCATATATTTT. Combining the CDR3 with reference TRBV5-1 and TRBJ1-3 gives the whole variable domain KAGVTQTPRYLIKTRGQQVTLSCSPISGHRSVSWYQQTPGQGLQFLFEYFSETQRNKGNFPGRFSGRQFSNSRSEMNVSTLELGDSALYLCASSPGGQRRNTIYFGEGSWLTVV.

The V call is TRBV5-1, the J call TRBJ2-3; 12 bases align to TRBD2. V lost 0 bases and J lost 0; bases outside the gene matches: 5. The CDR3 totals 18 residues. Germline V gene data show CDR1 as SGHRS and CDR2 as YFSETQ. The CDR3 region is CASSLGTSGAGSTDTQYF. For the CDR3, the DNA is TGCGCCAGCAGCTTGGGGACTAGCGGGGCCGGTAGCACAGATACGCAGTATTTT.

V is TRBV6-1 and J is TRBJ2-7, with TRBD1 matching 9 bases. The germline V gene has CDR1 MNHNS and CDR2 SASEGT. The CDR3 runs to 13 residues. V shed 8 bases, J shed 2 bases, and the junction held 4 bases outside the gene matches. The CDR3 DNA reads as TGTGCCAGCCCGGGACAGGGCCCCTACGAGCAGTACTTC. Translated: CASPGQGPYEQYF.

The V and J genes are TRBV19 and TRBJ2-1, with TRBD1 matching over 9 bases. The length of the CDR3 is 17 residues. The germline V gene encodes CDR1 LNHDA and CDR2 SQIVND (reference sequence). J gave up 3 bases and V 2 bases, and 8 bases lay outside the gene matches. The CDR3 is CASSILPGQGFYNEQFF. CDR3 nucleotide sequence: TGTGCCAGTAGTATACTACCAGGACAGGGGTTCTACAATGAGCAGTTCTTC. Combining the CDR3 with reference TRBV19 and TRBJ2-1 gives the whole variable domain DGGITQSPKYLFRKEGQNVTLSCEQNLNHDAMYWYRQDPGQGLRLIYYSQIVNDFQKGDIAEGYSVSREKKESFPLTVTSAQKNPTAFYLCASSILPGQGFYNEQFFGPGTRLTVL.

The chain joins TRBV19 to TRBJ1-5; unclear D gene. V was cut by 3 bases and J by 0 bases, with 12 bases left in between. Germline CDR1 reads LNHDA; CDR2 reads SQIVND (reference sequence). The CDR3 length is 16 residues. The CDR3 loop reads CASSISAGYSNQPQHF. CDR3 DNA: TGTGCCAGTAGTATCTCGGCAGGATATAGCAATCAGCCCCAGCATTTT.

This rearrangement joins TRBV4-1 to TRBJ1-3; tentative D call: TRBD1 (6 bases). CDR1 is MGHRA, CDR2 YSYEKL, per germline. CDR3 size: 16 residues. The V gene lost 2 bases and the J gene lost 1 base, with 12 bases spanning the gap. The CDR3 spells CASSQQIRGSGNTIYF. DNA of the CDR3: TGCGCCAGCAGCCAACAAATCAGGGGATCTGGAAACACCATATATTTT.

The J gene is TRBJ1-3, the V gene TRBV5-1; 8 bases align to TRBD1. The CDR3 covers 14 residues. The trim removed 0 bases at V and 4 bases at J, leaving 0 bases unmatched. Germline CDR1 SGHRS, CDR2 YFSETQ. CDR3 sequence: CASSLDRGGNTIYF. The CDR3 DNA reads TGCGCCAGCAGCTTGGACAGGGGGGGAAACACCATATATTTT.

This sequence joins TRBV5-1 and TRBJ2-7, with TRBD1 matching over 9 bases. Germline loops: CDR1 SGHRS, CDR2 YFSETQ. The CDR3 consists of 14 residues. Trimming cost V 4 bases and J 3 bases; bases outside gene matches: 5. CDR3 protein: CASSPGTGNYEQYF. Here the CDR3 DNA reads TGCGCCAGCAGCCCCGGGACAGGGAACTACGAGCAGTACTTC.

The rearrangement links TRBV20-1 to TRBJ2-7; perhaps TRBD1 as D (6 bases). V lost 6 bases and J 5 bases, leaving 8 bases between the germline ends. The CDR3 runs to 10 residues. The germline gives CDR1 DFQATT, CDR2 SNEGSKA (reference sequence). Here the CDR3 DNA reads TGCAGTGCAACAGGGAACGAGCAGTACTTC. Translated, it gives CSATGNEQYF.

This sequence joins TRBV2 and TRBJ2-1; D might be TRBD2 (5 bases). The CDR3 covers 13 residues. The germline V and J ends were trimmed by 3 bases and 8 bases, with 11 bases remaining between them. Germline loops: CDR1 SNHLY, CDR2 FYNNEI. CDR3 protein: CASSDTGGYEQFF. Written as DNA, the CDR3 is TGTGCCAGCAGTGACACCGGAGGCTATGAGCAGTTCTTC.

The J gene is TRBJ2-1, the V gene TRBV7-9, with 10 bases aligning to TRBD2. Germline lookup yields CDR1 SEHNR and CDR2 FQNEAQ (reference sequence). Trimming cost V 4 bases and J 2 bases; bases outside gene matches: 8. The CDR3 has 17 residues. This CDR3 reads CASSSVPSGGTYNEQFF. The CDR3 DNA follows: TGTGCCAGCAGCTCCGTTCCTAGCGGGGGAACCTACAATGAGCAGTTCTTC.

The CDR3 region has the DNA TGTGCCAGCAGTGAAGGGGTCGGGCTAGCGGGGACCAATGAGCAGTTCTTC. This sequence encodes CASSEGVGLAGTNEQFF. This chain connects TRBV6-1 to TRBJ2-1, with 9 nucleotides matching TRBD2. J was trimmed by 6 bases and V by 1 base; bases with no gene match: 10. CDR1 and CDR2 (germline): MNHNS, SASEGT. This CDR3 has 17 residues.

This sequence joins TRBV27 and TRBJ2-7; 9 nucleotides line up with TRBD2. V was clipped by 8 bases and J by 0 bases; unmatched bases: 11. Germline V gives CDR1 MNHEY, CDR2 SMNVEV (reference sequence). This CDR3 comprises 16 residues. The CDR3 spells CASGTPSSGNSYEQYF. The CDR3 DNA sequence: TGTGCCAGCGGCACGCCGTCTAGCGGGAACTCCTACGAGCAGTACTTC.